This T cell receptor beta chain derives from a study of blood T cell repertoires in COVID-19. Across the whole study: Acute and convalescent COVID-19 specimens originated in the United States, Italy and Spain.

V shed 6 bases and J shed 0 bases, with 8 bases lying between them. CDR3 length: 14 amino acids. In germline, CDR1 is LNHDA, CDR2 SQIVND (reference sequence). TCRdb's table, derived via immunoSEQ multiplex PCR, lists solely in-frame clones and lacks some. The data contain under 300,000 clones, about 83% of them singletons. Material for sequencing was peripheral blood. The V call is TRBV19, the J call TRBJ2-2; unclear D gene. This TCR was sampled from a human donor in a cohort sampled during active COVID-19. CDR3 in amino acids: CASSLSPNTGELFF. CDR3 nucleotides: TGTGCCAGTAGCCTTTCCCCGAACACCGGGGAGCTGTTTTTT. Filled out from reference TRBV19 and TRBJ2-2, the complete variable domain reads DGGITQSPKYLFRKEGQNVTLSCEQNLNHDAMYWYRQDPGQGLRLIYYSQIVNDFQKGDIAEGYSVSREKKESFPLTVTSAQKNPTAFYLCASSLSPNTGELFFGEGSRLTVL.